The clone carrying this T cell receptor (beta chain) was seen more than once but under ten times. Authors' processing steps: The assay estimated nucleated cells by amplifying reference gene primers. Sequencing was performed with immunoSEQ multiplex PCR; in TCRdb, only in-frame clones are kept and a portion is missing. V and J calls plus clone size are reproduced from that table; the DNA served to infer D and trimming. The table shows about 300,000 clones, with 83% occurring only once. Deletions cut 0 bases from V and 2 bases from J, with 6 bases between. Per germline, CDR1 SGDLS and CDR2 YYNGEE. The CDR3 is 15 amino acids. These data originate in a study of blood T cell repertoires in COVID-19. Across the whole study: COVID-19 samples collected from the United States, Italy and Spain covered acute and convalescent phases. T cells, B-cell-depleted T cells, or PBMCs provided the cDNA or gDNA that served as material.

Sequencing was done on a sample of peripheral blood. The clonotype was recovered from a woman in her forties or fifties who had recovered from COVID-19. The chain employs TRBV9 and TRBJ2-6, with D hard to call. The CDR3, as DNA: TGTGCCAGCAGCGTAGCTAGTGCTGGGGCCAACGTCCTGACTTTC. Translation: CASSVASAGANVLTF.